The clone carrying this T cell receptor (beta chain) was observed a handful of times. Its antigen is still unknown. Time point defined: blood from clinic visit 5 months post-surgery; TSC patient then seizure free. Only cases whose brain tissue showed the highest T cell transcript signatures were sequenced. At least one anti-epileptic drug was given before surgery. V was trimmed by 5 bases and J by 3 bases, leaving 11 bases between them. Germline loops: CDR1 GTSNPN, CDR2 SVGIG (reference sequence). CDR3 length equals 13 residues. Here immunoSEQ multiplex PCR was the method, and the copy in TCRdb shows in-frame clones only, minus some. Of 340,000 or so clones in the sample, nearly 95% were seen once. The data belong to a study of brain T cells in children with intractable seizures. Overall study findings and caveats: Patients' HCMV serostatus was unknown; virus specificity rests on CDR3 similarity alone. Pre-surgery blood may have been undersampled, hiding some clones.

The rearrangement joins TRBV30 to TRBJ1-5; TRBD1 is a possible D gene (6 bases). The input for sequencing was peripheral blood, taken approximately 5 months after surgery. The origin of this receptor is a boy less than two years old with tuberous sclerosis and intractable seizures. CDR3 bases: TGTGCCTGGTCTGGGGGCCCCAATCAGCCCCAGCATTTT. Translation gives CAWSGGPNQPQHF.